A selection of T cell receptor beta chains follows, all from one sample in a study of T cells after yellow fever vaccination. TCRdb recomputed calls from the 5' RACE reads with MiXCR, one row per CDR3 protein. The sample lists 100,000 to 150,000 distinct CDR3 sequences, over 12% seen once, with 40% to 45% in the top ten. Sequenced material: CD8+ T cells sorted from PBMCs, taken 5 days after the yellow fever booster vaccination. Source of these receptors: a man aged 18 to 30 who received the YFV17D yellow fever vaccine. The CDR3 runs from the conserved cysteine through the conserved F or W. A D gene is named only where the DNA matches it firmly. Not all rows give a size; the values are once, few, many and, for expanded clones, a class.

TGTGCCAGCAGCCACACGGATCCCTCCTACGAGCAGTACTTC,CASSHTDPSYEQYF,.,14,few,TRBJ2-7,TRBV6-2/TRBV6-3
TGTGCCAGCAGCCAGATACAGGGCTCCAATGAGCAGTTCTTC,CASSQIQGSNEQFF,.,14,.,TRBJ2-1,TRBV14
TGTGCCACCAGCAAACGCCGGGACTATGACACAGATACGCAGTATTTT,CATSKRRDYDTDTQYF,TRBD2,16,few,TRBJ2-3,TRBV15
TGTGCCAGCAGCTCCAGGGTGGAAGCTGGAAACACCATATATTTT,CASSSRVEAGNTIYF,.,15,few,TRBJ1-3,TRBV7-9
TGCGCCAGCAGCCAAGAAGGGTTAGGCTACGAGCAGTACTTC,CASSQEGLGYEQYF,.,14,.,TRBJ2-7,TRBV4-1
TGTGCCAGCAGATCTATAGGCGGGACAGGGCGGGAGACCCAGTACTTC,CASRSIGGTGRETQYF,TRBD1,16,.,TRBJ2-5,TRBV7-9
TGTGCCAGCAGATTGGGGTCGGGGCCCCTAGCCAAAAACATTCAGTACTTC,CASRLGSGPLAKNIQYF,.,17,few,TRBJ2-4,TRBV5-5
TGCAGTGCTAGAGATTTCCGGAGCTCCTACAATGAGCAGTTCTTC,CSARDFRSSYNEQFF,.,15,.,TRBJ2-1,TRBV20-1
TGCGCCAGCAGCTTGGACAGGATGAACACTGAAGCTTTCTTT,CASSLDRMNTEAFF,.,14,.,TRBJ1-1,TRBV5-1
TGCGCCAGCAGCCAAGACTTGGCGGGGGGGATTAATACGCAGTATTTT,CASSQDLAGGINTQYF,TRBD2,16,.,TRBJ2-3,TRBV4-3
TGTGCCAGCAGGGGGGACAGGCAGGCTAACTATGGCTACACCTTC,CASRGDRQANYGYTF,TRBD1,15,few,TRBJ1-2,TRBV12-3/TRBV12-4
TGTGCCACCGAAGTGGGAAGGGGGCACTATGGCTACACCTTC,CATEVGRGHYGYTF,TRBD1,14,.,TRBJ1-2,TRBV6-1
TGTGCCAGTAGTGTCAGCGGGGACTCCTACAATGAGCAGTTCTTC,CASSVSGDSYNEQFF,TRBD2,15,few,TRBJ2-1,TRBV19
TGTGCCAGCAGTCACGTCCTTTGGCGGGAGCAGTACTTC,CASSHVLWREQYF,.,13,.,TRBJ2-7,TRBV4-2
TGCGCCAGCAGCTTGGGGGCAGGGGACGAGCAGTACTTC,CASSLGAGDEQYF,.,13,.,TRBJ2-7,TRBV5-1
TGTGCCAGCAGCCGATTACCAAGGGACACTGAAGCTTTCTTT,CASSRLPRDTEAFF,.,14,many,TRBJ1-1,TRBV7-2
TGTGCCAGCACCTTTGGGACGCCCAACTATGGCTACACCTTC,CASTFGTPNYGYTF,.,14,.,TRBJ1-2,TRBV6-2/TRBV6-3
TGTGCCAGCAACCCTATAGGGGGAAAAGAGACCCAGTACTTC,CASNPIGGKETQYF,.,14,few,TRBJ2-5,TRBV11-2
TGTGCCACCAGTGACCATGTTAGCGGGGGGGCCGATACGCAGTATTTT,CATSDHVSGGADTQYF,TRBD2,16,.,TRBJ2-3,TRBV24-1
TGTGCCAGCAGTTACCGGAAACAGGAGAGCACAGATACGCAGTATTTT,CASSYRKQESTDTQYF,.,16,few,TRBJ2-3,TRBV6-7
TGCGCCAGCAGCCAAGATCGGCAGGGTGCCTACGAGCAGTACTTC,CASSQDRQGAYEQYF,.,15,many,TRBJ2-7,TRBV4-3
TGTGCCAGCAGTGAGGAACAGCAAGAGACCCAGTACTTC,CASSEEQQETQYF,.,13,.,TRBJ2-5,TRBV25-1
TGCAGCGTTGAACGTACGGGGTCCGGGGAGCTGTTTTTT,CSVERTGSGELFF,.,13,.,TRBJ2-2,TRBV29-1
TGTGCCAGCAGCTTCTACGCCCCTGATACGCAGTATTTT,CASSFYAPDTQYF,.,13,.,TRBJ2-3,TRBV7-3
TGCAGCGTTGAAGGACAGGGTGGTCCGAGAGACACTGAAGCTTTCTTT,CSVEGQGGPRDTEAFF,TRBD1,16,.,TRBJ1-1,TRBV29-1
TGTGCCAGCAGCCTCCGGGACGAAGAGACCCAGTACTTC,CASSLRDEETQYF,.,13,few,TRBJ2-5,TRBV12-3/TRBV12-4
TGCAGCGTTGAAGATCCGGGGGATGACACCGGGGAGCTGTTTTTT,CSVEDPGDDTGELFF,.,15,.,TRBJ2-2,TRBV29-1
TGTGCCAGCAGCTCGCGGGGGGGGACCTACAATGAGCAGTTCTTC,CASSSRGGTYNEQFF,TRBD2,15,few,TRBJ2-1,TRBV7-2
TGTGCCAGCAGCTTAGAACGCGAGGAGACCCGCACAGATACGCAGTATTTT,CASSLEREETRTDTQYF,.,17,.,TRBJ2-3,TRBV7-8
TGTGCCAGCAGCCAAATCGGGGGGACCTACACAGATACGCAGTATTTT,CASSQIGGTYTDTQYF,TRBD2,16,.,TRBJ2-3,TRBV14
TGTGCCAGCCTGCCCGGGACTAGTTCCTATCGTGGGCTAGAGACCCAGTACTTC,CASLPGTSSYRGLETQYF,TRBD2,18,few,TRBJ2-5,TRBV6-5
TGCGCCAGCAGCCAAGACGGGACCAGCTCCTATAATTCACCCCTCCACTTT,CASSQDGTSSYNSPLHF,.,17,.,TRBJ1-6,TRBV4-1